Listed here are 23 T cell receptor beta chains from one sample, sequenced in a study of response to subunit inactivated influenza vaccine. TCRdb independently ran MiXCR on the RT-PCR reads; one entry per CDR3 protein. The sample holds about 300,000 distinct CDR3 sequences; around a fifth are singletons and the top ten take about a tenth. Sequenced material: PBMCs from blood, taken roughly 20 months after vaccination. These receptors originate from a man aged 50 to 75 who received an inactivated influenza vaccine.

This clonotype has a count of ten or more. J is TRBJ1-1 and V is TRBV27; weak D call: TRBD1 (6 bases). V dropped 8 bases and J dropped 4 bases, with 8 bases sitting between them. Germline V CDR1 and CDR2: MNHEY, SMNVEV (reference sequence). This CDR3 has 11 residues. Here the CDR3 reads CASEGGTEAFF. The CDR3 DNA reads TGTGCCAGCGAAGGGGGCACTGAAGCTTTCTTT.

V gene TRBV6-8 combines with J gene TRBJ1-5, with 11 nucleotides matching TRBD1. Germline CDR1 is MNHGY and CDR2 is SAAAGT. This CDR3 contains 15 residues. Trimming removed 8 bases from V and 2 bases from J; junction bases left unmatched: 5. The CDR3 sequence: CASAKGQGGNQPQHF. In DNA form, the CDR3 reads TGTGCCAGCGCAAAGGGACAGGGGGGCAATCAGCCCCAGCATTTT.

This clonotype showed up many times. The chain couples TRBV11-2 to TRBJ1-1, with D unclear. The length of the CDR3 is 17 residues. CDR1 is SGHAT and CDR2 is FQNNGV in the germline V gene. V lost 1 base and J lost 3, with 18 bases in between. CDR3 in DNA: TGTGCCAGCAGCTTAGGCCTTCGGGGAAAGAGGGACACTGAAGCTTTCTTT. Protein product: CASSLGLRGKRDTEAFF.

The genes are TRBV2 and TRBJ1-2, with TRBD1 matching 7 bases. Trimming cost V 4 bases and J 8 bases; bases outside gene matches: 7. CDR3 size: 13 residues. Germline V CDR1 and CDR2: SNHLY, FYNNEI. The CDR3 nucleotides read TGTGCCAGCAGTGTCGGAAGGGGGCGAGGCTACACCTTC. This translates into CASSVGRGRGYTF.

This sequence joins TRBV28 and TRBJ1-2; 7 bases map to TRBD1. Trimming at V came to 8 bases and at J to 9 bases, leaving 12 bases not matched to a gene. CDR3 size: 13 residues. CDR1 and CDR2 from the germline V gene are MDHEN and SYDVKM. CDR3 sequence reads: CASSIEGATSYTF. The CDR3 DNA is TGTGCCAGCTCCATTGAGGGGGCAACTAGCTACACCTTC.

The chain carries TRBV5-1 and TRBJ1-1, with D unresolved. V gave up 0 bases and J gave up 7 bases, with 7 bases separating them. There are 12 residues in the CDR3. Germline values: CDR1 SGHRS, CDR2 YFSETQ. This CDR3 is CASSLGQREAFF. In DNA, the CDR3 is TGCGCCAGCAGCTTGGGGCAGCGTGAAGCTTTCTTT.

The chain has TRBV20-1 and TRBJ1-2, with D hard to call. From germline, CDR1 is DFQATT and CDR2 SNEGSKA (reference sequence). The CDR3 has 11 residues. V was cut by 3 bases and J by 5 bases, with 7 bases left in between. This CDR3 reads CSASNRYGYTF. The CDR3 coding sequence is TGCAGTGCTAGTAACAGATATGGCTACACCTTC.

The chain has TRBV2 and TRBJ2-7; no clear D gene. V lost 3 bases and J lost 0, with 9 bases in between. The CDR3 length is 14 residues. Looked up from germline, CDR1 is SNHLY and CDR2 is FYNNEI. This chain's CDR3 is CASSESVGSYEQYF. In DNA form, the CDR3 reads TGTGCCAGCAGTGAGTCGGTCGGCTCCTACGAGCAGTACTTC.

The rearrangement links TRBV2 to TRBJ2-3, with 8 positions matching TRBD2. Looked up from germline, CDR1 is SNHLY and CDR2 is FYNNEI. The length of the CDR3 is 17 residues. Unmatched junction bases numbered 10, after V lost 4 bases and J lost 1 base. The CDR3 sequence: CASSVWPGGLRTDTQYF. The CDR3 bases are TGTGCCAGCAGTGTCTGGCCGGGAGGGCTCCGCACAGATACGCAGTATTTT.

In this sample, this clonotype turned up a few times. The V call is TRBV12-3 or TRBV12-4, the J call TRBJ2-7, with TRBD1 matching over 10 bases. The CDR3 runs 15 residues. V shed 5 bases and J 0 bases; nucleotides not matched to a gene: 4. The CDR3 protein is CASSPWTGGSYEQYF. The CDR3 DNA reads TGTGCCAGCAGTCCGTGGACAGGGGGCTCCTACGAGCAGTACTTC.

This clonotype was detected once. In nucleotides, the CDR3 is TGTGCCAGCAGCCTGGGGGGGCCTCATGAGGCCCAGTACTTC. Translation gives CASSLGGPHEAQYF. The genes are TRBV6-1 and TRBJ2-5, with D maybe TRBD2 (7 bases). The CDR3 has 14 residues. V was pared by 6 bases and J by 9 bases, with 20 bases between. From germline, CDR1 is MNHNS and CDR2 SASEGT.

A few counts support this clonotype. CDR3 nucleotide sequence: TGTGCCAGCAGCTTGACAGGAGCCAGTGGCGCGACTGGCACAGATACGCAGTATTTT. Amino acids: CASSLTGASGATGTDTQYF. The rearrangement uses TRBV7-3 and TRBJ2-3; tentatively, D is TRBD1 (6 bases). Germline values: CDR1 SGHTA, CDR2 FQGTGA. The ends were cut back, 3 bases at V and 1 base at J, with 23 bases in the middle. CDR3 size: 19 residues.

The CDR3 region is CASSPGTASNTEAFF. CDR3 sequence (DNA): TGTGCCAGCAGCCCGGGGACAGCGTCGAACACTGAAGCTTTCTTT. The V call is TRBV7-9, the J call TRBJ1-1, with 7 bases lining up with TRBD1. The V segment lost 5 bases and the J segment 1 base; nucleotides outside the gene matches: 7. The CDR3 has 15 residues. CDR1 and CDR2 (germline): SEHNR, FQNEAQ (reference sequence).

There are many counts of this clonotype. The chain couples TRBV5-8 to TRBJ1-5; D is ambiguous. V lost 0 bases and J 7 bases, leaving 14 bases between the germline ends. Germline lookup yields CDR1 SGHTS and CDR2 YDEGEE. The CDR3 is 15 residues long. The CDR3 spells CASSLDTGGIQPQHF. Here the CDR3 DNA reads TGTGCCAGCAGCTTGGATACGGGAGGAATCCAGCCCCAGCATTTT. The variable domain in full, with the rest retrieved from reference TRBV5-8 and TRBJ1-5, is EAGVTQSPTHLIKTRGQQATLRCSPISGHTSVYWYQQALGLGLQFLLWYDEGEERNRGNFPPRFSGRQFPNYSSELNVNALELEDSALYLCASSLDTGGIQPQHFGDGTRLSIL.

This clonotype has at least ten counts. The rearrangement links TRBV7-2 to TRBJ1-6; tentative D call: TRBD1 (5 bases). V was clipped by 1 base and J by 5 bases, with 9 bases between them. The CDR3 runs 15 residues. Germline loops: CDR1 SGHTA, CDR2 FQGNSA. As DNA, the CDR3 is TGTGCCAGCAGCTTAGTAGGCAGGGATAATTCACCCCTCCACTTT. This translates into CASSLVGRDNSPLHF.

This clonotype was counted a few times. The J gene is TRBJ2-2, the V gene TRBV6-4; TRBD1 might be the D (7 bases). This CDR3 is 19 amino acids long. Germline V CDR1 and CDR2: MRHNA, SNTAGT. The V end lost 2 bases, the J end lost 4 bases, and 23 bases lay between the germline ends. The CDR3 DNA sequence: TGTGCCAGCAGTGACCTGTTGGTGACAGGGAAGGAGGGCACCGGGGAGCTGTTTTTT. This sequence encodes CASSDLLVTGKEGTGELFF.

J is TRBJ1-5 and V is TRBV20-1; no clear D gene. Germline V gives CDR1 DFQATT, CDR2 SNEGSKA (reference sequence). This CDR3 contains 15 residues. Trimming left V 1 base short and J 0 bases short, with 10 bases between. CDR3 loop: CSARGTDHSNQPQHF. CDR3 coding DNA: TGCAGTGCTAGAGGGACGGACCATAGCAATCAGCCCCAGCATTTT.

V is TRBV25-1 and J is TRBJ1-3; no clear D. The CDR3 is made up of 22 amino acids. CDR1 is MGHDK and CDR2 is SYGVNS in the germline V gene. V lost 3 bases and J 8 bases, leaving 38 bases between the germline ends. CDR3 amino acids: CASSDAPSPPRSIQTPVDTIYF. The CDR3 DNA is TGTGCCAGCAGTGACGCTCCCTCCCCACCCCGATCGATCCAAACGCCAGTTGACACCATATATTTT.

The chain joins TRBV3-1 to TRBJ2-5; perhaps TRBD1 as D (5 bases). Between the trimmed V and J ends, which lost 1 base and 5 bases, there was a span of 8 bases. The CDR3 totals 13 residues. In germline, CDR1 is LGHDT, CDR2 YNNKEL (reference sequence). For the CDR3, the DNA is TGTGCCAGCAGCCAAGGGACAATGGAGACCCAGTACTTC. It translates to CASSQGTMETQYF.

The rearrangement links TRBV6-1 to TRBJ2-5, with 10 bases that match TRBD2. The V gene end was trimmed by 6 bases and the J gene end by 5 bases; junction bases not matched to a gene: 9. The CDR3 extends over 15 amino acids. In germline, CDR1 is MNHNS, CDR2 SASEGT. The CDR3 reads CASSLASGSSETQYF. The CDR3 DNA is TGTGCCAGCAGCTTGGCTAGCGGGAGTTCGGAGACCCAGTACTTC.

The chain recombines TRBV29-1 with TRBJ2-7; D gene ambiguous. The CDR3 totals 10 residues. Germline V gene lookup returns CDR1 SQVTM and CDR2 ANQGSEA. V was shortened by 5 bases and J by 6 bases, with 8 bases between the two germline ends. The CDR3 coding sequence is TGCAGCGTTTTCGCTAGCGAGCAGTACTTC. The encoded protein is CSVFASEQYF.

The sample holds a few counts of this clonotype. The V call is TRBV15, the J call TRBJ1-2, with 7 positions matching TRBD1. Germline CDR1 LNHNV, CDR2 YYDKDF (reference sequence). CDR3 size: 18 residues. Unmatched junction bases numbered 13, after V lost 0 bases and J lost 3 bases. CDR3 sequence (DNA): TGTGCCACCAGCAGAGATCTAAGGCGACAGGGCCTCGACTATGGCTACACCTTC. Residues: CATSRDLRRQGLDYGYTF.

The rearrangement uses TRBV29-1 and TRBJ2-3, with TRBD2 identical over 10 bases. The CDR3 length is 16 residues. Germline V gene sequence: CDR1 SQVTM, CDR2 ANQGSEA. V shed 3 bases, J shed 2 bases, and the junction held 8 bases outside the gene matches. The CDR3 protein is CSVDGTSGAHTDTQYF. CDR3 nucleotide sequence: TGCAGCGTTGATGGTACTAGCGGGGCACACACAGATACGCAGTATTTT.